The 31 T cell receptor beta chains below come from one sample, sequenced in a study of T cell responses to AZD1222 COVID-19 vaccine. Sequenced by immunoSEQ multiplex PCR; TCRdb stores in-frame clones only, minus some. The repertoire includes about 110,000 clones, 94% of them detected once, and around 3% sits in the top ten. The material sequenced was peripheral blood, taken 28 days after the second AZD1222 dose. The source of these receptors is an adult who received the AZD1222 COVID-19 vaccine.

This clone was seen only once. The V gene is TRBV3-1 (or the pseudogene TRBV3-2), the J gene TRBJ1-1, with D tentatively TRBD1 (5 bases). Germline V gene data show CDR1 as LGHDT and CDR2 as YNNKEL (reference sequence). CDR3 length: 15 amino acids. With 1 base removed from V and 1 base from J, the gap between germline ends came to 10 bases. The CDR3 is CASSQGGRRNTEAFF. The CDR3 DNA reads TGTGCCAGCAGCCAAGGGGGACGGAGGAACACTGAAGCTTTCTTT.

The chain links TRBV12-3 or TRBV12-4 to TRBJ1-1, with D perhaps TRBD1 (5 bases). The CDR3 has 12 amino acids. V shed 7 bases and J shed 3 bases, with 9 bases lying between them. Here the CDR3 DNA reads TGTGCCAGCACCGGAGGGGACACTGAAGCTTTCTTT. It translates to CASTGGDTEAFF.

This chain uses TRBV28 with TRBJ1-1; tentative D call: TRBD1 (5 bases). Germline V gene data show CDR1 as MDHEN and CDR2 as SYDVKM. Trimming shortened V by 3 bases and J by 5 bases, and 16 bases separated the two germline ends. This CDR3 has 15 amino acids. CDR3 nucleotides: TGTGCCAGCAGTTTTCAGGGTATTGTTTCGACTGAAGCTTTCTTT. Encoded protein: CASSFQGIVSTEAFF.

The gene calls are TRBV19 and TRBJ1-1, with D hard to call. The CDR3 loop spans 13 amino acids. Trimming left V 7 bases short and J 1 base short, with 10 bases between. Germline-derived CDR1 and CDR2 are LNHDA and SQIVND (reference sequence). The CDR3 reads CASTNSWNTEAFF. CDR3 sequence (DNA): TGTGCCAGTACTAATTCGTGGAACACTGAAGCTTTCTTT.

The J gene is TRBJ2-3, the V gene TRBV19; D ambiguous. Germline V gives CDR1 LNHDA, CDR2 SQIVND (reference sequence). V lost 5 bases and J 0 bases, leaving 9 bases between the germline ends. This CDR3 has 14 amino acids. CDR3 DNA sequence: TGTGCCAGTAGTCCGACACTAAGCACAGATACGCAGTATTTT. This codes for CASSPTLSTDTQYF.

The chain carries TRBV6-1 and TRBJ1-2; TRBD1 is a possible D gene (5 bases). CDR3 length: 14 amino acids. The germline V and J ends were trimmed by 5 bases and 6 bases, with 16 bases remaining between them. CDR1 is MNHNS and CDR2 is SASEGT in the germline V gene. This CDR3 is CASSLTDPRDGYTF. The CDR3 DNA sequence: TGTGCCAGCAGTTTGACAGATCCTCGGGATGGCTACACCTTC.

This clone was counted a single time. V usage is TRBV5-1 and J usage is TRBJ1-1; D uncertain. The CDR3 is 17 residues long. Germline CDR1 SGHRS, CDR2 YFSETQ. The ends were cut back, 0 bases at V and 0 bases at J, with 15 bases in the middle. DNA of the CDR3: TGCGCCAGCAGCTTGGCCGGTGACGAATATATGAACACTGAAGCTTTCTTT. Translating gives CASSLAGDEYMNTEAFF.

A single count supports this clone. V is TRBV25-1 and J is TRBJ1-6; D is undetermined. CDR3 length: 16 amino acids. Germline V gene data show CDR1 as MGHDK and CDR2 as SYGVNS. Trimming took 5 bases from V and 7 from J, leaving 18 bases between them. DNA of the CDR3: TGTGCCAGCAGTCCGCGAGGCCGTGCCCTCAATTCACCCCTCCACTTT. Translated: CASSPRGRALNSPLHF.

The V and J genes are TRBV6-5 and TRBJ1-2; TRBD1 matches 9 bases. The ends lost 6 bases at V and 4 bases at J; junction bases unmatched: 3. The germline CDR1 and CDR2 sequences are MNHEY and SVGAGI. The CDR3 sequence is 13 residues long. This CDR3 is CASSRDRAYGYTF. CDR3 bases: TGTGCCAGCAGCCGGGACAGGGCCTATGGCTACACCTTC.

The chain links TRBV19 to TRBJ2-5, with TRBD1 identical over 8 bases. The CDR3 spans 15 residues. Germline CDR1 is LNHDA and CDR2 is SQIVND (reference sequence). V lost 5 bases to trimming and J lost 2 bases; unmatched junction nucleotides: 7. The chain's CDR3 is CASSGRQGFQETQYF. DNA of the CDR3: TGTGCCAGTAGTGGACGACAGGGGTTTCAAGAGACCCAGTACTTC.

The CDR3 nucleotides are TGTGCCAGCAGTGCGCCAGGCAATCAGCCCCAGCATTTT. It translates to CASSAPGNQPQHF. The chain carries TRBV28 and TRBJ1-5; D is undetermined. This CDR3 region has 13 residues. The germline V and J ends were trimmed by 5 bases and 2 bases, with 7 bases remaining between them. Germline CDR1 reads MDHEN; CDR2 reads SYDVKM.

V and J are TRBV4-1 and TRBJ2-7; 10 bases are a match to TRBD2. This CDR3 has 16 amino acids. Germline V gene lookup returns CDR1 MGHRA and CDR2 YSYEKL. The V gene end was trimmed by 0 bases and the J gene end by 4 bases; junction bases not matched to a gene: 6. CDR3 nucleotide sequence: TGCGCCAGCAGCCAAGAAATCACTAGCGGGAATTACGAGCAGTACTTC. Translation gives CASSQEITSGNYEQYF.

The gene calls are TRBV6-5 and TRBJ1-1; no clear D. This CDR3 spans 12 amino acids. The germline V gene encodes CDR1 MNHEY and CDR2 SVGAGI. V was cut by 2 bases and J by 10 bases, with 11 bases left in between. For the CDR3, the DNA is TGTGCCAGCAGTTACCCCCGAGGAGCAGCTTTCTTT. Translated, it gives CASSYPRGAAFF.

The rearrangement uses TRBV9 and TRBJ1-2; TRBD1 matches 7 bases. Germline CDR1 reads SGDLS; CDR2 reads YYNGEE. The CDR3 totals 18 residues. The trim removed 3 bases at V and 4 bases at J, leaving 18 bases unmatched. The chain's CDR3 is CASSETRDRDHLIYGYTF. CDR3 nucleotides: TGTGCCAGCAGCGAGACCCGGGACAGAGACCATCTAATCTATGGCTACACCTTC.

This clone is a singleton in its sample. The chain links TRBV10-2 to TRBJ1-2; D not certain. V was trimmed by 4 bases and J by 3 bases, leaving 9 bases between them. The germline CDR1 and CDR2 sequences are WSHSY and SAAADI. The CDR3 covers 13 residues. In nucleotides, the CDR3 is TGCGCCAGCAGTGCCCAGGCGTACTATGGCTACACCTTC. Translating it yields CASSAQAYYGYTF.

The CDR3 nucleotides are TGTGCCAGTAGCCTTGCCCCTGACAGGGTAGTCCGTGGCTACACCTTC. The encoded protein is CASSLAPDRVVRGYTF. The rearrangement joins TRBV19 to TRBJ1-2; 7 bases are a match to TRBD1. The CDR3 totals 16 residues. V dropped 6 bases and J dropped 7; count of bases not matched to a gene: 17. CDR1 LNHDA and CDR2 SQIVND come from the germline V gene (reference sequence). Drawing the rest from reference TRBV19 and TRBJ1-2, the complete variable domain is DGGITQSPKYLFRKEGQNVTLSCEQNLNHDAMYWYRQDPGQGLRLIYYSQIVNDFQKGDIAEGYSVSREKKESFPLTVTSAQKNPTAFYLCASSLAPDRVVRGYTFGSGTRLTVV.

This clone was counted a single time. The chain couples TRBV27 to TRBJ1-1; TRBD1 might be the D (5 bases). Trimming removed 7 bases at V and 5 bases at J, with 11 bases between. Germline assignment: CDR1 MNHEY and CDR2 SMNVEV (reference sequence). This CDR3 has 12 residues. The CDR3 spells CASTQGGTEAFF. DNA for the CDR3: TGTGCCAGCACCCAGGGTGGGACTGAAGCTTTCTTT.

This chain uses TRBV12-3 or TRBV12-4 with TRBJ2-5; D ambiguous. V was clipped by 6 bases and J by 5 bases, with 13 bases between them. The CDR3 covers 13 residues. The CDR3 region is CASSSGPWETQYF. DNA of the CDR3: TGTGCCAGCAGCTCCGGGCCCTGGGAGACCCAGTACTTC.

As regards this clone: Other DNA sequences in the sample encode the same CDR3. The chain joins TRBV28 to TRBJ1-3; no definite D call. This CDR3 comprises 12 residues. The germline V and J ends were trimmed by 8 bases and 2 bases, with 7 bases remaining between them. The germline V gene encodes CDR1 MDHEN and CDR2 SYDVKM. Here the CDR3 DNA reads TGTGCCAGCTCTTTACCTGGAAACACCATATATTTT. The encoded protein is CASSLPGNTIYF.

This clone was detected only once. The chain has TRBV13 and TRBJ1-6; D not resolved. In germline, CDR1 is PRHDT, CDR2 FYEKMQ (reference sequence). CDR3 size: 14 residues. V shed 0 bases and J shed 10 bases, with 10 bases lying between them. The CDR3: CASSLGQAGSPLHF. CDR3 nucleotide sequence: TGTGCCAGCAGCTTAGGTCAGGCAGGATCACCCCTCCACTTT.

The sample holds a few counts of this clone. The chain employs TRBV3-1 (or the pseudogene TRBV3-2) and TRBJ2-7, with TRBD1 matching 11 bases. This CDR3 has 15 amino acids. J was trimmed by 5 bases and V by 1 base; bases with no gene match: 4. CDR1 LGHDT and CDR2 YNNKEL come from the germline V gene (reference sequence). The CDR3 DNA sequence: TGTGCCAGCAGCCAAGGGTGGACAGGGGGCGACGAGCAGTACTTC. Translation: CASSQGWTGGDEQYF.

The CDR3 DNA follows: TGTGCCAGCAGGGAGGACGGGGCCGCGAACACCGGGGAGCTGTTTTTT. Translated, it gives CASREDGAANTGELFF. The J gene is TRBJ2-2, the V gene TRBV2, with D perhaps matching TRBD1 or TRBD2 (5 bases each). This CDR3 contains 16 residues. V was trimmed by 6 bases and J by 0 bases, leaving 14 bases between them. CDR1 is SNHLY and CDR2 is FYNNEI in the germline V gene.

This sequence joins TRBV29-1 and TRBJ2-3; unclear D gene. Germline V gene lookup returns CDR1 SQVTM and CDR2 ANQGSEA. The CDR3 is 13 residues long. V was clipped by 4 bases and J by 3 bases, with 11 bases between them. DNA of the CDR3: TGCAGCGTTGGGCGGACCAGTACAGATACGCAGTATTTT. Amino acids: CSVGRTSTDTQYF.

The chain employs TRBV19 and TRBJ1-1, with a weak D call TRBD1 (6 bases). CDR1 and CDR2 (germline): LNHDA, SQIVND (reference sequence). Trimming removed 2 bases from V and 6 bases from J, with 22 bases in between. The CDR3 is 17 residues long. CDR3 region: CASSIFPRDRTGAEAFF. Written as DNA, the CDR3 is TGTGCCAGTAGTATATTTCCCCGCGACAGGACGGGCGCTGAAGCTTTCTTT. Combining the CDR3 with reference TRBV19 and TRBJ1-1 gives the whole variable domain DGGITQSPKYLFRKEGQNVTLSCEQNLNHDAMYWYRQDPGQGLRLIYYSQIVNDFQKGDIAEGYSVSREKKESFPLTVTSAQKNPTAFYLCASSIFPRDRTGAEAFFGQGTRLTVV.

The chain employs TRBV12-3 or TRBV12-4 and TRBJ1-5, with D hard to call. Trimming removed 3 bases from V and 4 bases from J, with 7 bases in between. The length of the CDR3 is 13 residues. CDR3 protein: CASSLVGNQPQHF. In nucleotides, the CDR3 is TGTGCCAGCAGTTTGGTGGGGAATCAGCCCCAGCATTTT.

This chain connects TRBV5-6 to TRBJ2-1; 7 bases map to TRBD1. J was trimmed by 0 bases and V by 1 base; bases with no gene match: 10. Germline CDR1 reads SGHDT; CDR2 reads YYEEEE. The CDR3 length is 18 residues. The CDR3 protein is CASSLPGTVRSSYNEQFF. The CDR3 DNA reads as TGTGCCAGCAGCTTGCCTGGGACAGTTAGAAGCTCCTACAATGAGCAGTTCTTC. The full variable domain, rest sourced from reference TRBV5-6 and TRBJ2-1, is DAGVTQSPTHLIKTRGQQVTLRCSPKSGHDTVSWYQQALGQGPQFIFQYYEEEERQRGNFPDRFSGHQFPNYSSELNVNALLLGDSALYLCASSLPGTVRSSYNEQFFGPGTRLTVL.

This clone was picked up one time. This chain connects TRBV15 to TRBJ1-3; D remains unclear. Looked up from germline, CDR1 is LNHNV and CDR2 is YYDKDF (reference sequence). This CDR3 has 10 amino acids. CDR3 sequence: CVGRGNTIYF. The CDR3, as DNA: TGTGTCGGGCGGGGAAACACCATATATTTT. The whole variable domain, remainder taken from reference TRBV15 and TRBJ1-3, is DAMVIQNPRYQVTQFGKPVTLSCSQTLNHNVMYWYQQKSSQAPKLLFHYYDKDFNNEADTPDNFQSRRPNTSFCFLDIRSPGLGDTAMYLCVGRGNTIYFGEGSWLTVV.

In DNA form, the CDR3 reads TGTGCCAGCAGCCAAAGACAGGGCGCAGAGACCCAGTACTTC. Protein product: CASSQRQGAETQYF. This rearrangement joins TRBV5-4 to TRBJ2-5; 7 bases match TRBD1. Germline loops: CDR1 SGHNT, CDR2 YYREEE (reference sequence). J was trimmed by 4 bases and V by 4 bases; bases with no gene match: 7. This CDR3 comprises 14 residues.

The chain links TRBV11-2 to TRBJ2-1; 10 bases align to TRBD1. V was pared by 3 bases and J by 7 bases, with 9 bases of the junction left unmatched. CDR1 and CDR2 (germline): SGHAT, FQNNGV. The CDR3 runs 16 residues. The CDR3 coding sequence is TGTGCCAGCAGCTTCCTGACAGGGGGCGGACTAAATGAGCAGTTCTTC. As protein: CASSFLTGGGLNEQFF.

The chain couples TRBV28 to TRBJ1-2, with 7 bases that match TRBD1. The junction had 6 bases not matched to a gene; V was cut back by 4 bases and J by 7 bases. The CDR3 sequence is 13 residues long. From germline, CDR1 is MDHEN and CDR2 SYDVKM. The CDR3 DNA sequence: TGTGCCAGCAGTTCCTCCGACAGGGTTGGCTACACCTTC. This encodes CASSSSDRVGYTF.

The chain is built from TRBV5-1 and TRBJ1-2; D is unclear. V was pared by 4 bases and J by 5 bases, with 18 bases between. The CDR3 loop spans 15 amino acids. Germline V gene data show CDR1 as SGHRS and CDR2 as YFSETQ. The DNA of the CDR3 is TGCGCCAGCAGCCCCAGTCCGGTTGGGGAGTATGGCTACACCTTC. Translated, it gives CASSPSPVGEYGYTF.